The source of this T cell receptor (beta chain) is a study of Tregs in tolerant kidney transplant recipients. CDR3 size: 14 residues. Trimming removed 4 bases from V and 6 bases from J; junction bases left unmatched: 4. Germline CDR1 KGHSH, CDR2 LQKENI. TCRdb's table, derived via immunoSEQ multiplex PCR, lists solely in-frame clones and lacks some. The data contain about 81,000 clones, around 90% of them singletons. Mixed chimerism was transient after nonmyeloablative marrow transplants from related graft donors. The TCR comes from a human patient who received a combined kidney and bone marrow transplant. A share of the T cells may be of graft donor origin. The sample in question was CD4+ T cells from blood (PBMCs), obtained 24 months after the transplant. This chain connects TRBV18 to TRBJ1-1; 11 nucleotides match TRBD1. CDR3 sequence reads: CASSRDRGEAEAFF. CDR3 bases: TGTGCCAGCTCACGGGACAGGGGGGAGGCTGAAGCTTTCTTT.